The 10 T cell receptor beta chains reported below all come from one sample, sequenced in a study of T-cell reconstitution after alpha-beta-depleted transplantation in children. Unique molecular identifiers were used to barcode this TCRbeta library. TCRdb re-called the PCR reads with MiXCR, one entry per CDR3 protein. This table holds around 410,000 distinct CDR3 sequences, about a tenth found once. Sequenced here: PBMCs from the stem cell graft donor, sampled from the stem cell graft. These receptors all stem from a human donor who donated a stem cell graft to a child with acute myeloid leukemia.

The chain uses TRBV29-1 and TRBJ2-3; 9 positions agree with TRBD1. V lost 3 bases and J lost 6; bases outside the gene matches: 4. CDR1 and CDR2 from the germline V gene are SQVTM and ANQGSEA. This CDR3 contains 13 residues. The CDR3: CSVETGGVDTQYF. DNA of the CDR3: TGCAGCGTTGAGACAGGGGGAGTGGATACGCAGTATTTT.

V gene TRBV11-3 combines with J gene TRBJ2-7; 10 bases fit TRBD1. In germline, CDR1 is SGHNT, CDR2 YENEEA. Trimming cost V 5 bases and J 2 bases; bases outside gene matches: 6. The CDR3 has 15 residues. The CDR3 loop is CASSVAGTGAYEQYF. DNA for the CDR3: TGTGCCAGCAGCGTCGCCGGGACAGGGGCCTACGAGCAGTACTTC.

The CDR3 loop reads CASSSTPGWADGELFF. CDR3 in DNA: TGTGCCAGCAGCTCGACCCCCGGTTGGGCAGACGGGGAGCTGTTTTTT. The V call is TRBV7-9, the J call TRBJ2-2; D remains unclear. CDR1 and CDR2 (germline): SEHNR, FQNEAQ (reference sequence). The CDR3 is 16 residues long. V was trimmed by 4 bases and J by 7 bases, leaving 19 bases between them.

This chain connects TRBV7-3 to TRBJ1-4, with 8 bases lining up with TRBD1. V lost 1 base to trimming and J lost 0 bases; unmatched junction nucleotides: 19. The CDR3 spans 22 residues. The germline CDR1 and CDR2 sequences are SGHTA and FQGTGA. CDR3 sequence (DNA): TGTGCCAGCAGCTTAAGTCGGTTTGGGCCAGGGGGCAATCAAGCAACTAATGAAAAACTGTTTTTT. Translating it yields CASSLSRFGPGGNQATNEKLFF.

This clonotype was found a few times. The chain has TRBV4-2 and TRBJ2-4; D may match TRBD1 or TRBD2 (6 bases each). This CDR3 is built from 20 residues. In germline, CDR1 is LGHNA, CDR2 YNFKEQ. The germline V and J ends were trimmed by 0 bases and 0 bases, with 21 bases remaining between them. The chain's CDR3 is CASSQDFGGGTFIAKNIQYF. As DNA, the CDR3 is TGTGCCAGCAGCCAAGATTTCGGAGGGGGAACTTTTATAGCCAAAAACATTCAGTACTTC.

The chain employs TRBV10-3 and TRBJ2-3; 13 bases agree with TRBD2. This CDR3 is built from 15 residues. Per the germline V gene, CDR1 is ENHRY and CDR2 is SYGVKD. The V gene end was trimmed by 6 bases and the J gene end by 5 bases; junction bases not matched to a gene: 5. The CDR3 is CAISGLAGEEDTQYF. Written as DNA, the CDR3 is TGTGCCATCAGCGGACTAGCGGGGGAGGAAGATACGCAGTATTTT.

The sample holds many counts of this clonotype. The chain uses TRBV11-2 and TRBJ2-1; 8 bases agree with TRBD1. This CDR3 is 18 amino acids long. From germline, CDR1 is SGHAT and CDR2 FQNNGV. The ends lost 0 bases at V and 3 bases at J; junction bases unmatched: 10. Written as DNA, the CDR3 is TGTGCCAGCAGCTTAGATCAAGGTGGGACAGGCAACTACAATGAGCAGTTCTTC. This codes for CASSLDQGGTGNYNEQFF.

This clonotype was counted at least ten times. The junction does not match germline at one end; this may be a read error. The J gene is TRBJ2-7, the V gene TRBV7-7; possible D gene TRBD2, 5 bases. Germline-derived CDR1 and CDR2 are SSHAT and FNYEAQ (reference sequence). The CDR3 is 13 amino acids. The CDR3 coding sequence is TGTGCTAGCAGCTCCGGGATCTCCTACGAGCAGTACTTC. Residues: CASSSGISYEQYF.

The chain has TRBV20-1 and TRBJ2-3; D perhaps matches TRBD1 (5 bases). Germline V gene data show CDR1 as DFQATT and CDR2 as SNEGSKA (reference sequence). The V gene lost 5 bases and the J gene lost 1 base, with 10 bases spanning the gap. The CDR3 sequence is 13 residues long. The CDR3 region is CSADRDGTDTQYF. CDR3 DNA: TGCAGTGCTGACAGAGATGGCACAGATACGCAGTATTTT.

This clonotype was recorded many times. The J gene is TRBJ2-1, the V gene TRBV6-2 or TRBV6-3; D is undetermined. CDR1 is MNHEY and CDR2 is SVGEGT in the germline V gene. The CDR3 totals 10 residues. Trimming pared 8 bases from V and 7 bases from J, leaving 6 bases between. CDR3 amino acids: CASGANEQFF. In DNA, the CDR3 is TGTGCCAGCGGAGCGAATGAGCAGTTCTTC.